This TCR beta chain is drawn from a study of identifying expanded T cells in peripheral blood. The method was immunoSEQ multiplex PCR; TCRdb's version includes in-frame clones alone and lacks a portion of them. This sample has roughly 86,000 clones, with about 88% found just once. A note on this clone: Its antigen is unknown.

During the collection period, no donor immune events like infections were recorded. Points from the study as a whole: Over about two and four weeks, about 16.4 and 19 clones changed, versus 1.2 between replicates.

The CDR3 has 19 amino acids. Losses at the gene ends were 0 bases for V and 5 bases for J; bases not matched to a gene: 16. CDR1 is LGHNA, CDR2 YSLEER, per germline. The sequence was obtained from a person aged 18 to 75 in good health. The chain has TRBV4-3 and TRBJ1-3; 7 bases are a match to TRBD1. The sample was blood. The CDR3 loop reads CASSQETRALTDRRNTIYF. Here the CDR3 DNA reads TGCGCCAGCAGCCAAGAAACGCGGGCACTGACGGACAGGAGAAACACCATATATTTT.